This T cell receptor beta chain stems from a study of T-cell reconstitution after alpha-beta-depleted transplantation in children. This clonotype has only a few counts. Its antigen is not known. Study findings and constraints: Several hundred expanded graft clones reportedly gave rise to the alpha-beta T cells present about two months after transplant. When one year had passed after transplant, most T-cell counts and diversity came from newly produced T cells. In some patients, recipient T cells and intrathymic progenitors surviving conditioning explained high day-60 diversity.

This sample's TCRbeta library carried unique molecular identifier barcodes. MiXCR was run by TCRdb on the PCR reads, yielding one entry per CDR3 protein. The table records about 1,000,000 distinct CDR3 sequences, roughly 29% of them present only once. This CDR3 is built from 14 residues. V lost 6 bases to trimming and J lost 5 bases; unmatched junction nucleotides: 7. The chain combines TRBV12-3 or TRBV12-4 with TRBJ2-1; 7 bases align to TRBD2. This receptor was taken from a boy less than two years old who had a stem cell transplant for SCID, so the T cells may come from the graft donor. Specimen: PBMCs, mostly from graft donor cells, collected 360 days after TCRalphabeta/CD19-depleted stem cell transplant. CDR3 in amino acids: CASSFRRGDNEQFF. Written as DNA, the CDR3 is TGTGCCAGCAGCTTTCGTCGGGGGGACAATGAGCAGTTCTTC.